Described below is a single TCR beta chain sequence and its context. What it binds is unknown. The data derive from a study of naive and memory T cell subsets. Study-level findings and limits: More TCRs at tuberculin sites were read as hypersensitivity T cell infiltration. TCR transcript changes with activation or differentiation may affect this RNA method. Reportedly, tuberculin skin test sites gave far more TCRs than other biopsies.

Treatment described: skin biopsy from PPD injection site in Mantoux-positive individual. The library had UMIs added by 3' ligation of an oligonucleotide to TCR cDNA. Four PCR rounds used nested alpha and beta constant region primers plus the SP2 primer. For blood and skin samples, reverse transcription used TCR alpha and beta constant primers. One entry per CDR3 protein, called by TCRdb with MiXCR from the UMI-ligation and nested PCR reads. The top ten clones hold almost 4% of a sample with around 37,000 distinct CDR3 sequences, about 11% of them seen once. This CDR3 spans 17 amino acids. V lost 6 bases and J 8 bases, leaving 28 bases between the germline ends. Germline CDR1 and CDR2: MGHRA and YSYEKL.

The sequencing used skin, collected from a tuberculin skin test site. The receptor comes from an adult in good health. The V gene is TRBV4-1, the J gene TRBJ1-1; weak D call: TRBD1 (5 bases). This CDR3 reads CASSPIFPLGAMSEAFF. Here the CDR3 DNA reads TGCGCCAGCAGTCCTATCTTCCCCCTCGGGGCGATGTCCGAAGCTTTCTTT.